The rows below give T cell receptor beta chains drawn from one sample of a study of T cells in Graves' hyperthyroidism and ophthalmopathy. TCRdb reanalysed the multiplex PCR reads using MiXCR and keeps one entry per CDR3 protein. The table has about 510,000 distinct CDR3 sequences, approximately 14% seen once. The sample taken for sequencing was blood. The source of these receptors is a woman in her forties with Graves' hyperthyroidism. Both conserved end residues are part of each CDR3. D genes are given only for firm matches. Size tells how often a clone was seen (once, few, many) or the class of an expanded clone, and some rows leave it out.

d_call: TRBD2; clone_size: .; j_call: TRBJ2-1; v_call: TRBV19; cdr3_nt: TGTGCCAGTAGTATCGGGACTAGCGGGGGGAATGAGCAGTTCTTC; cdr3_aa: CASSIGTSGGNEQFF
d_call: .; clone_size: many; j_call: TRBJ1-5; v_call: TRBV28; cdr3_nt: TGTGCCAGCAGTTTAGAGGGAGCGGGCAATCAGCCCCAGCATTTT; cdr3_aa: CASSLEGAGNQPQHF
d_call: TRBD1; clone_size: .; j_call: TRBJ1-1; v_call: TRBV19; cdr3_nt: TGTGCCAGTAGTATAGGGACAGGTTATATGAACACTGAAGCTTTCTTT; cdr3_aa: CASSIGTGYMNTEAFF
d_call: .; clone_size: many; j_call: TRBJ2-2; v_call: TRBV18; cdr3_nt: TGTGCCAGCTCACCCTTCTCAGGGGCGAACACCGGGGAGCTGTTTTTT; cdr3_aa: CASSPFSGANTGELFF
d_call: .; clone_size: many; j_call: TRBJ2-5; v_call: TRBV9; cdr3_nt: TGTGCCAGCAGCGTAGTGGGGGACCATGGGACCCAGTACTTC; cdr3_aa: CASSVVGDHGTQYF
d_call: .; clone_size: .; j_call: TRBJ1-5; v_call: TRBV6-1; cdr3_nt: TGTGCCAGTGGGCAGAGCAATCAGCCCCAGCATTTT; cdr3_aa: CASGQSNQPQHF
d_call: .; clone_size: many; j_call: TRBJ1-2; v_call: TRBV3-1; cdr3_nt: TGTGCCAGCAGCCAAGTCATGGGCAGCCTATTCCAAACTAACTATGGCTACACCTTC; cdr3_aa: CASSQVMGSLFQTNYGYTF
d_call: TRBD2; clone_size: many; j_call: TRBJ2-2; v_call: TRBV4-2; cdr3_nt: TGTGCCAGCAGCCAAGCGGTACTAGCGGGAATAACGAACACCGGGGAGCTGTTTTTT; cdr3_aa: CASSQAVLAGITNTGELFF
d_call: TRBD2; clone_size: .; j_call: TRBJ2-3; v_call: TRBV20-1; cdr3_nt: TGCAGTGCCCCGGGGGGGGGAGGGAACACAGATACGCAGTATTTT; cdr3_aa: CSAPGGGGNTDTQYF
d_call: .; clone_size: .; j_call: TRBJ1-6; v_call: TRBV20-1; cdr3_nt: TGCAGTGCTGGAACACGGAGCTCCTATAATTCACCCCTCCACTTT; cdr3_aa: CSAGTRSSYNSPLHF
d_call: .; clone_size: .; j_call: TRBJ1-5; v_call: TRBV19; cdr3_nt: TGTGCCAGTAGAGTCCCGGGACTTGGTTTAAATCAGCCCCAGCATTTT; cdr3_aa: CASRVPGLGLNQPQHF
d_call: .; clone_size: few; j_call: TRBJ2-7; v_call: TRBV5-8; cdr3_nt: TGTGCCAGCAGCGGCCTTAGAGCCTACGAGCAGTACTTC; cdr3_aa: CASSGLRAYEQYF
d_call: .; clone_size: many; j_call: TRBJ1-2; v_call: TRBV27; cdr3_nt: TGTGCCAGCAGTTTTAAAGTAGCAGACTATGGCTACACCTTC; cdr3_aa: CASSFKVADYGYTF